Below are 2 T cell receptor beta chains sequenced from a single sample in a study of long-term antiretroviral therapy in people with HIV. Researchers ran immunoSEQ v3.0 at survey level. Method: immunoSEQ multiplex PCR; TCRdb's copy keeps in-frame clones and lacks some. The data hold fewer than 45,000 clones, with around 84% observed a single time. The sample here was unsorted PBMCs, taken just over 2.7 years before starting antiretroviral therapy. Receptors originate from a woman in her thirties with HIV.

This clone was observed a handful of times. The chain has TRBV12-5 and TRBJ1-2; a possible D gene is TRBD1 (6 bases). The CDR3 totals 13 residues. Per the germline V gene, CDR1 is LGHNT and CDR2 is FRNRAP. Deletions cut 6 bases from V and 4 bases from J, with 12 bases between. CDR3 loop: CASGTDRIYGYTF. CDR3 DNA sequence: TGTGCTAGTGGAACGGACAGAATCTATGGCTACACCTTC.

The chain uses TRBV7-8 and TRBJ2-5, with TRBD1 matching 7 bases. J was trimmed by 5 bases and V by 1 base; bases with no gene match: 10. Looked up from germline, CDR1 is SGHVS and CDR2 is FQNEAQ. CDR3 size: 16 residues. The CDR3, as DNA: TGTGCCAGCAGCTTAGACCGGGACAGAGTACAGGAGACCCAGTACTTC. Its protein is CASSLDRDRVQETQYF.